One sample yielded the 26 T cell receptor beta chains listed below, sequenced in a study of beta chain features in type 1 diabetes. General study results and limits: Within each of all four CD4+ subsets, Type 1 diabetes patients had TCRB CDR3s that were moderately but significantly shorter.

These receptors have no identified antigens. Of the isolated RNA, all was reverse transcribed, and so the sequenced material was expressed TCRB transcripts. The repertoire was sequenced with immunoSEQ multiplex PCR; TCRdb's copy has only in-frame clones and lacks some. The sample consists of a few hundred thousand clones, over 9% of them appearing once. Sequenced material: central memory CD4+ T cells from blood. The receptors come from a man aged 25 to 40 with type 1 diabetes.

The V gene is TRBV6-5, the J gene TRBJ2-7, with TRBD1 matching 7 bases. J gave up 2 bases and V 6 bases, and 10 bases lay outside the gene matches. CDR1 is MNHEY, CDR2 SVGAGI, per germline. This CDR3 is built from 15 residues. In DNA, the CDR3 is TGTGCCAGCAGACGAACAGGGGACCCCACCTACGAGCAGTACTTC. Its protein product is CASRRTGDPTYEQYF.

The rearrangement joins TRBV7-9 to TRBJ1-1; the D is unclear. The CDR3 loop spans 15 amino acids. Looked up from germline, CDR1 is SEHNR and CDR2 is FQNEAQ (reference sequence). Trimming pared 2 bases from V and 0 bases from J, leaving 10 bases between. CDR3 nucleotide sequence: TGTGCCAGCAGCTTACGGAACCGTATGAACACTGAAGCTTTCTTT. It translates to CASSLRNRMNTEAFF.

The CDR3 here is CSVERGAGEQFF. In DNA form, the CDR3 reads TGCAGCGTTGAGCGGGGGGCGGGTGAGCAGTTCTTC. The gene calls are TRBV29-1 and TRBJ2-1; the match to TRBD2 covers 8 bases. The CDR3 has 12 amino acids. The J segment lost 9 bases and the V segment lost 3 bases, leaving 4 bases of the junction unmatched. Germline V gene sequence: CDR1 SQVTM, CDR2 ANQGSEA.

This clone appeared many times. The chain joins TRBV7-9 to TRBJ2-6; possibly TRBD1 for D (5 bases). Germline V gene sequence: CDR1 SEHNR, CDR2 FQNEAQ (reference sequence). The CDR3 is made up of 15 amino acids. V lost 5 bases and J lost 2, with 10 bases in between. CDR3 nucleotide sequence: TGTGCCAGCAGCCCGACAGTTGCTGGGGCCAACGTCCTGACTTTC. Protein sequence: CASSPTVAGANVLTF.

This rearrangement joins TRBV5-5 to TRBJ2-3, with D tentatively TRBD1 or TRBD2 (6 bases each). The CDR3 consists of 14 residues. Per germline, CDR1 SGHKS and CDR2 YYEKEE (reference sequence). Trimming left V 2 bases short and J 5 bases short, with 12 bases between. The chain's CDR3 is CASSLGGSGDTQYF. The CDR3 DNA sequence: TGTGCCAGCAGCTTAGGGGGTAGCGGAGATACGCAGTATTTT.

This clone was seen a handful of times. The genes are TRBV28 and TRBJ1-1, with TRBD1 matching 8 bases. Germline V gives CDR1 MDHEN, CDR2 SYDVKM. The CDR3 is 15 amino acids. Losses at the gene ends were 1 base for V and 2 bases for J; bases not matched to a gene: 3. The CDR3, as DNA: TGTGCCAGCAGTTTATCAGGGGGCTACAACACTGAAGCTTTCTTT. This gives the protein CASSLSGGYNTEAFF.

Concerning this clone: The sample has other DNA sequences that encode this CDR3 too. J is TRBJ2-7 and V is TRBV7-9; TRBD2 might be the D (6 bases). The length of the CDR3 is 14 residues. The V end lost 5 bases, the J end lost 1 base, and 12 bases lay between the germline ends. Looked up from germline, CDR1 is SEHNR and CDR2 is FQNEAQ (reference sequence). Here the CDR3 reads CASSAAGGSYEQYF. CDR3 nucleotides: TGTGCCAGCAGCGCCGCAGGAGGGTCCTACGAGCAGTACTTC.

The CDR3 nucleotides are TGCGCCAGCAGCCGACAGGGCGAGGCCGGGGAGCTGTTTTTT. Amino acid sequence: CASSRQGEAGELFF. The rearrangement links TRBV5-1 to TRBJ2-2, with 7 bases fitting TRBD1. Per the germline V gene, CDR1 is SGHRS and CDR2 is YFSETQ. The CDR3 sequence is 14 residues long. V was clipped by 4 bases and J by 6 bases; unmatched bases: 6. The whole variable domain, filled in from reference TRBV5-1 and TRBJ2-2, reads KAGVTQTPRYLIKTRGQQVTLSCSPISGHRSVSWYQQTPGQGLQFLFEYFSETQRNKGNFPGRFSGRQFSNSRSEMNVSTLELGDSALYLCASSRQGEAGELFFGEGSRLTVL.

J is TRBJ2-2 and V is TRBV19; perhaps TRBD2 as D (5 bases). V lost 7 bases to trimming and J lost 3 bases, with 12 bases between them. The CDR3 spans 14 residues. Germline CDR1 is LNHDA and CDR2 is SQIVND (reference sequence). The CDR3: CASMIRGDTGELFF. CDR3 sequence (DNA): TGTGCCAGTATGATACGGGGAGACACCGGGGAGCTGTTTTTT.

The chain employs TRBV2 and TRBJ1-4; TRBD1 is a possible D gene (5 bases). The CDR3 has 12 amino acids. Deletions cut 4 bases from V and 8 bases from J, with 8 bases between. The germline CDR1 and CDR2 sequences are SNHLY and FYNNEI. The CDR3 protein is CASSVRDEKLFF. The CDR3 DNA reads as TGTGCCAGCAGTGTGAGGGACGAAAAACTGTTTTTT.

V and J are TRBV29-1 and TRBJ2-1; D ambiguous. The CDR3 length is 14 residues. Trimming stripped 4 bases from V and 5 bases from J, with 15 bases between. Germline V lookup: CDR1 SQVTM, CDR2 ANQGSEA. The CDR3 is CSVVRRSPDNEQFF. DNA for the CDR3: TGCAGCGTTGTAAGGCGGAGCCCAGACAATGAGCAGTTCTTC.

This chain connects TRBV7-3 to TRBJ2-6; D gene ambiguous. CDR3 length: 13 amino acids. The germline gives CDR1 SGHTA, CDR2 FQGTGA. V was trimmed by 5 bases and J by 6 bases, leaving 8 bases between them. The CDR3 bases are TGTGCCAGCAGCCTCGGGCCGGCCAACGTCCTGACTTTC. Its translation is CASSLGPANVLTF.

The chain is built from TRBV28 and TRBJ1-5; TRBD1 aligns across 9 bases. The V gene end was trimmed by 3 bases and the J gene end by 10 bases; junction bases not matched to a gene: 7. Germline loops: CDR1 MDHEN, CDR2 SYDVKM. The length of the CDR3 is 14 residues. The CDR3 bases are TGTGCCAGCAGTTTGGACAGGGGCTTCGATCCCCAGCATTTT. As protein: CASSLDRGFDPQHF.

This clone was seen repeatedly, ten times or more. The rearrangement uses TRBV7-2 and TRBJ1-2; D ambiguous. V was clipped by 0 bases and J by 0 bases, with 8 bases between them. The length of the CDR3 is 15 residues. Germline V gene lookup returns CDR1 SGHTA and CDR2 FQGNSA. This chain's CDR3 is CASSLAGSTNYGYTF. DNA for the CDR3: TGTGCCAGCAGCTTAGCAGGCAGCACTAACTATGGCTACACCTTC.

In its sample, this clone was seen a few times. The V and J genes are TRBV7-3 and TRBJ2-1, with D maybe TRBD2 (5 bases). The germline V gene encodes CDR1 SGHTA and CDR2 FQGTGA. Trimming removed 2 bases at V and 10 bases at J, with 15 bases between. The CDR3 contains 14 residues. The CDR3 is CASSLARAGLEQFF. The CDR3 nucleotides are TGTGCCAGCAGCTTAGCGCGTGCGGGCCTAGAGCAGTTCTTC.

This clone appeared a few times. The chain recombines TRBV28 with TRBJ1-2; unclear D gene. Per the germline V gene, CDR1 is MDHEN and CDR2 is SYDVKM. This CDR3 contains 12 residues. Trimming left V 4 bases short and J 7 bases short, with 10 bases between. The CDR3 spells CASSSAYVGYTF. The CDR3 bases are TGTGCCAGCAGTTCTGCCTATGTTGGCTACACCTTC.

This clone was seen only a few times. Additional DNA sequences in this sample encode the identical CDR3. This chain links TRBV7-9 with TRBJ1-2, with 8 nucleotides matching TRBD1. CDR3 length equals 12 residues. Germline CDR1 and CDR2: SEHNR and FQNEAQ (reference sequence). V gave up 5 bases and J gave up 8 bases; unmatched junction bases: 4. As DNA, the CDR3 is TGTGCCAGCAGCGCCGGGACAGGCGGCTACACCTTC. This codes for CASSAGTGGYTF.

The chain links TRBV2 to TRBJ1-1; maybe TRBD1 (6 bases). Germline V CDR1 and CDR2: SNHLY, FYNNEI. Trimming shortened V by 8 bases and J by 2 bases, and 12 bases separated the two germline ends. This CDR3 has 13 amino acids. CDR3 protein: CASHRAGNTEAFF. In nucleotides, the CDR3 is TGTGCCAGCCACAGGGCGGGTAACACTGAAGCTTTCTTT. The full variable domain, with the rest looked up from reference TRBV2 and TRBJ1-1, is EPEVTQTPSHQVTQMGQEVILRCVPISNHLYFYWYRQILGQKVEFLVSFYNNEISEKSEIFDDQFSVERPDGSNFTLKIRSTKLEDSAMYFCASHRAGNTEAFFGQGTRLTVV.

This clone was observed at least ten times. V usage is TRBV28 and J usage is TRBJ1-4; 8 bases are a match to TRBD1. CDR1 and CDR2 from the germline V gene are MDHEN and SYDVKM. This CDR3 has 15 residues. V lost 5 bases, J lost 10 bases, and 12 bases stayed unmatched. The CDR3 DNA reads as TGTGCCAGCAGTCGGTATGGACAGGGAGCTCGAAAACTGTTTTTT. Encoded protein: CASSRYGQGARKLFF.

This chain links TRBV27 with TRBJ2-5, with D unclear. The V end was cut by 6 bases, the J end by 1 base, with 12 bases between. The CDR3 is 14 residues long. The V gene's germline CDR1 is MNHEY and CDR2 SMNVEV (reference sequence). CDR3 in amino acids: CASRPAPSQETQYF. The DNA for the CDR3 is TGTGCCAGCAGGCCCGCTCCTAGCCAAGAGACCCAGTACTTC.

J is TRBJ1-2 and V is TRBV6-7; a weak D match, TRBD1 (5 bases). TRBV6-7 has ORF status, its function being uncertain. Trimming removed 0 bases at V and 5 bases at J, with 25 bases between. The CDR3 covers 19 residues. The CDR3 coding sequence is TGTGCCAGCAGTTACTCGACAGCCGCTATAGGGCCTCGAGAATATGGCTACACCTTC. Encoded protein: CASSYSTAAIGPREYGYTF.

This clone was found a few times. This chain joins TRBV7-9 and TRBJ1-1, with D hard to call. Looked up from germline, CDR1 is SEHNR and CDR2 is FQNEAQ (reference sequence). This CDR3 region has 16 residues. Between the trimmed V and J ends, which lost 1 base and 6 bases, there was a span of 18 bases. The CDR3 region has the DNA TGTGCCAGCAGCTTAGGGACGGCTGAACGGACCGCTGAAGCTTTCTTT. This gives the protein CASSLGTAERTAEAFF. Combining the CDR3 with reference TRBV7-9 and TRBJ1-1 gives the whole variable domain DTGVSQNPRHKITKRGQNVTFRCDPISEHNRLYWYRQTLGQGPEFLTYFQNEAQLEKSRLLSDRFSAERPKGSFSTLEIQRTEQGDSAMYLCASSLGTAERTAEAFFGQGTRLTVV.

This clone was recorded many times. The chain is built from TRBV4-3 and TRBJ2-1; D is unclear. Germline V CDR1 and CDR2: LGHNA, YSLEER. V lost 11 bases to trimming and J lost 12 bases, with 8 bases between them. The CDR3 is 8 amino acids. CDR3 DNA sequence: TGCGCCCAGAAGGGGCAGTTCTTC. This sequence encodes CAQKGQFF.

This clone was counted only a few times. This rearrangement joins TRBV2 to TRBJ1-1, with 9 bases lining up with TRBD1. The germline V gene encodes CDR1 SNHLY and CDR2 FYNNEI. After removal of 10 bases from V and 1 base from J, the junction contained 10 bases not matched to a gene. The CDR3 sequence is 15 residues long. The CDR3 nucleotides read TGTGCCACGAGGGAAACGACAGGGGGGAACACTGAAGCTTTCTTT. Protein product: CATRETTGGNTEAFF.

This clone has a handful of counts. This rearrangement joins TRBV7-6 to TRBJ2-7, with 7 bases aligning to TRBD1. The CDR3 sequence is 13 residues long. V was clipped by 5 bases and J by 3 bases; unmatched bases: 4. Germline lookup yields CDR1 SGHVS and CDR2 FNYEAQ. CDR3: CASSPGGFYEQYF. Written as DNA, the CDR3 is TGTGCCAGCAGCCCAGGGGGTTTCTACGAGCAGTACTTC.

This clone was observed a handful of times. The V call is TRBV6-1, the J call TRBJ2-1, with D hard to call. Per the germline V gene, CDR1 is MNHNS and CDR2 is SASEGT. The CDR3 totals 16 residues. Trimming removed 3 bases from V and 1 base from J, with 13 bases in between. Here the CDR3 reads CASSDWVERSYNEQFF. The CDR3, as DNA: TGTGCCAGCAGTGATTGGGTCGAGAGGTCCTACAATGAGCAGTTCTTC.